The source of this TCR beta chain is a study of cytomegalovirus exposure and HLA in healthy donors. This clone came up once. Its specificity is not known. Per the germline V gene, CDR1 is MNHEY and CDR2 is SMNVEV (reference sequence). V lost 3 bases, J lost 0 bases, and 5 bases lay in between. This CDR3 has 14 amino acids. Using immunoSEQ multiplex PCR, the repertoire was profiled, and TCRdb retains in-frame clones only, with some absent. This sample has 100,000 to 150,000 clones; about 89% occur once, and the top ten carry roughly 2%. Study-level points and caveats: The authors enumerated some 170 TCR beta chains as linked to cytomegalovirus.

Sequenced sample: PBMCs. The sequence was obtained from a woman between 18 and 29 years old in good health and CMV-seronegative. This chain uses TRBV27 with TRBJ1-4, with D unresolved. The CDR3 nucleotides read TGTGCCAGCAGTTTCAGTGCAACTAATGAAAAACTGTTTTTT. Translated: CASSFSATNEKLFF. Filled out from reference TRBV27 and TRBJ1-4, the complete variable domain reads EAQVTQNPRYLITVTGKKLTVTCSQNMNHEYMSWYRQDPGLGLRQIYYSMNVEVTDKGDVPEGYKVSRKEKRNFPLILESPSPNQTSLYFCASSFSATNEKLFFGSGTQLSVL.